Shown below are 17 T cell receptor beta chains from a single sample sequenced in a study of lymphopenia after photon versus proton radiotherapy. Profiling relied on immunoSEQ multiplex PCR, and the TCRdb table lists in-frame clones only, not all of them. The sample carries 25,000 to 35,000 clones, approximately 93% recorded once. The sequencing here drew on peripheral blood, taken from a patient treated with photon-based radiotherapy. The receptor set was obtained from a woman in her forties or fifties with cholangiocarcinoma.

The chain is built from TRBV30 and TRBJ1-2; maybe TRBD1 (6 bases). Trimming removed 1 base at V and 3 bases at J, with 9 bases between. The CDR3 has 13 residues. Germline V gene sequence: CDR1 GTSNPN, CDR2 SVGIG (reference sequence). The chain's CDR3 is CAWSAGDDYGYTF. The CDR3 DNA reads TGTGCCTGGAGTGCAGGGGATGACTATGGCTACACCTTC.

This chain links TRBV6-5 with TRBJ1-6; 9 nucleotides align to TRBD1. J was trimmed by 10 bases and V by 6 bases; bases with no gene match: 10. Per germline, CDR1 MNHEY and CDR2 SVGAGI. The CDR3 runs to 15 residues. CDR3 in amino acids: CASRDPGQGWSPLHF. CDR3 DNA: TGTGCCAGCAGAGACCCGGGACAGGGTTGGTCACCCCTCCACTTT.

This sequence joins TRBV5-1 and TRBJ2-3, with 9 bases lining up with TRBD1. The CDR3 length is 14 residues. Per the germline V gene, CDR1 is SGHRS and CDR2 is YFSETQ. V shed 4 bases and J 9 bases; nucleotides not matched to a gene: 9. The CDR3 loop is CASSQRQGGGTQYF. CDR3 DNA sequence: TGCGCCAGCAGCCAAAGACAGGGGGGAGGGACGCAGTATTTT. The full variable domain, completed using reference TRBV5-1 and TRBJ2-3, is KAGVTQTPRYLIKTRGQQVTLSCSPISGHRSVSWYQQTPGQGLQFLFEYFSETQRNKGNFPGRFSGRQFSNSRSEMNVSTLELGDSALYLCASSQRQGGGTQYFGPGTRLTVL.

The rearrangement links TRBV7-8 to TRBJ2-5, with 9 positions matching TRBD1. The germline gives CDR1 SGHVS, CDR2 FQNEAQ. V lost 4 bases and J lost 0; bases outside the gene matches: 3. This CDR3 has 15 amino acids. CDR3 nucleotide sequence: TGTGCCAGCAGCTCGACAGGGGGGGACCAAGAGACCCAGTACTTC. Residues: CASSSTGGDQETQYF.

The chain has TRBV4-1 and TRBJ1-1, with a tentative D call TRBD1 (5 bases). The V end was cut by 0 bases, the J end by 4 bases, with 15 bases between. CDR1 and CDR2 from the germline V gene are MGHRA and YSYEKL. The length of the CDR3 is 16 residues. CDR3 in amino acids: CASSQDLSLRGTEAFF. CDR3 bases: TGCGCCAGCAGCCAAGATCTTTCCCTAAGGGGCACTGAAGCTTTCTTT.

Here the CDR3 reads CASSWVGRTEAFF. DNA for the CDR3: TGTGCCAGTTCCTGGGTAGGCAGAACTGAAGCTTTCTTT. The V gene is TRBV5-6, the J gene TRBJ1-1; no clear D. CDR1 is SGHDT, CDR2 YYEEEE, per germline. CDR3 length: 13 residues. The germline V and J ends were trimmed by 8 bases and 5 bases, with 16 bases remaining between them.

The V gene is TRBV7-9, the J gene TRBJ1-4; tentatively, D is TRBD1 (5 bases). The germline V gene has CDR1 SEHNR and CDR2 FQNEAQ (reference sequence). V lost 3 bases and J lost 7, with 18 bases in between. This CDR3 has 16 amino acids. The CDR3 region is CASSLGRQGWGEKLFF. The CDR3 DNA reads TGTGCCAGCAGCTTGGGAAGGCAGGGATGGGGTGAAAAACTGTTTTTT.

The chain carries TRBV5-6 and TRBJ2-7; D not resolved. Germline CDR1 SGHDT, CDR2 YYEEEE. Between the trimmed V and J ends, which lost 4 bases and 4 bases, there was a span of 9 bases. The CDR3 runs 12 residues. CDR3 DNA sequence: TGTGCCAGCAGCCGAGTGCAGTACGAGCAGTACTTC. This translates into CASSRVQYEQYF. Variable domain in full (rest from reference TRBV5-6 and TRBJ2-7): DAGVTQSPTHLIKTRGQQVTLRCSPKSGHDTVSWYQQALGQGPQFIFQYYEEEERQRGNFPDRFSGHQFPNYSSELNVNALLLGDSALYLCASSRVQYEQYFGPGTRLTVT.

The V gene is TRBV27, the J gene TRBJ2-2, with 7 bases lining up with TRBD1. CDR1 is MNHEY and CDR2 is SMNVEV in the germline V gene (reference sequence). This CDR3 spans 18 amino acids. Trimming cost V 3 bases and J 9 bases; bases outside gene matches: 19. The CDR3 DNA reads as TGTGCCAGCAGTTTCAGTCTCAGGGGGACAGTTGAGCGCCGGGAGCTGTTTTTT. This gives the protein CASSFSLRGTVERRELFF.

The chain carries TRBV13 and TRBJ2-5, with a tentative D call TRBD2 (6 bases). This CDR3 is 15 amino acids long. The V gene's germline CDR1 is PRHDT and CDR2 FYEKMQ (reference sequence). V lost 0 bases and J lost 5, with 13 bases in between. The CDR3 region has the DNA TGTGCCAGCAGCTTAGGCCGGAGGGGCAGGGAGACCCAGTACTTC. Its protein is CASSLGRRGRETQYF.

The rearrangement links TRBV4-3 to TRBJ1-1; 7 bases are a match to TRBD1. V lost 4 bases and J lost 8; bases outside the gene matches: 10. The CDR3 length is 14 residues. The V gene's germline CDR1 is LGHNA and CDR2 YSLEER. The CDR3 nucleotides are TGCGCCAGCAGCCGAGGACAGGTAAGGGCGGAAGCTTTCTTT. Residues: CASSRGQVRAEAFF.

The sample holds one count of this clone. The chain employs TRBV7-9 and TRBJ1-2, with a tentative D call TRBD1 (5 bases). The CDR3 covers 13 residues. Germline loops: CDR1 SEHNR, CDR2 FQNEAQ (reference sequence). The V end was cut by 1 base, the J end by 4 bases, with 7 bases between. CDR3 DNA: TGTGCCAGCAGCTTAGGACAGCCCTATGGCTACACCTTC. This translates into CASSLGQPYGYTF.

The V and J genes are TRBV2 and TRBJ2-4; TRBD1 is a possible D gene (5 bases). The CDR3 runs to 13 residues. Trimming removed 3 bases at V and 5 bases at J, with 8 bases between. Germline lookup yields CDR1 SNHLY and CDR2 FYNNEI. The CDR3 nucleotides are TGTGCCAGCAGTGATGGCAGGGAAAACATTCAGTACTTC. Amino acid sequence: CASSDGRENIQYF.

This CDR3 reads CASSPLQGFGDTQYF. The CDR3 DNA follows: TGTGCCAGCAGCCCGTTACAGGGGTTTGGAGATACGCAGTATTTT. The genes are TRBV14 and TRBJ2-3; 7 bases line up with TRBD1. The germline CDR1 and CDR2 sequences are SGHDN and FVKESK. V lost 4 bases, J lost 5 bases, and 9 bases stayed unmatched. This CDR3 region has 15 residues.

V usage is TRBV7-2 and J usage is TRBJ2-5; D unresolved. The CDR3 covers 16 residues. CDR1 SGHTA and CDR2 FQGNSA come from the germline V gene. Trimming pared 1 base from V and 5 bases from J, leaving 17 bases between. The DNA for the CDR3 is TGTGCCAGCAGCTTAGAGCTAAGCATTCTCAGGGAGACCCAGTACTTC. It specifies CASSLELSILRETQYF.

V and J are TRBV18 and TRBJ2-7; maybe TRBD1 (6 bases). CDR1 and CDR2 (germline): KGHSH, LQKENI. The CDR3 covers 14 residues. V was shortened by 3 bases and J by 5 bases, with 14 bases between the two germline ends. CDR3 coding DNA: TGTGCCAGCTCACCGACCGAACAGGGTAACGAGCAGTACTTC. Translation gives CASSPTEQGNEQYF.

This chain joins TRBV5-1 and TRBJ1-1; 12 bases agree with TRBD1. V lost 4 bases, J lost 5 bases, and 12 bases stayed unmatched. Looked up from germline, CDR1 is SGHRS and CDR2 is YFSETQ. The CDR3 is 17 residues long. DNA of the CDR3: TGCGCCAGCAGCCCCCGGGACAGGGGGCTATTAAATACTGAAGCTTTCTTT. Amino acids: CASSPRDRGLLNTEAFF. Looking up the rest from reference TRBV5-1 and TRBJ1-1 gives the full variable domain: KAGVTQTPRYLIKTRGQQVTLSCSPISGHRSVSWYQQTPGQGLQFLFEYFSETQRNKGNFPGRFSGRQFSNSRSEMNVSTLELGDSALYLCASSPRDRGLLNTEAFFGQGTRLTVV.